These 5 T cell receptor beta chains were all obtained from the same sample, sequenced in a study of shared clonotypes between healthy human individuals. Profiled with immunoSEQ multiplex PCR; TCRdb holds only in-frame clones, not every one. The data show about 79,000 clones, roughly two thirds seen once. Sequenced sample: memory CD8+ T cells sorted from blood. As to subset: CD45RO+ cells pooled with CCR7-negative TemRA cells. The receptors here all came from a man aged 30-40 years in good health.

J is TRBJ2-3 and V is TRBV7-2, with D unresolved. The CDR3 sequence is 16 residues long. V lost 3 bases and J lost 0, with 13 bases in between. The germline CDR1 and CDR2 sequences are SGHTA and FQGNSA. The CDR3, as DNA: TGTGCCAGCAGCTTTGGCCCTCGGCCTAGCACAGATACGCAGTATTTT. Its translation: CASSFGPRPSTDTQYF.

The V and J genes are TRBV28 and TRBJ2-1; D is possibly TRBD2 (5 bases). Germline-derived CDR1 and CDR2 are MDHEN and SYDVKM. There are 15 residues in the CDR3. V was trimmed by 4 bases and J by 5 bases, leaving 15 bases between them. The DNA of the CDR3 is TGTGCCAGCAGTTCTTTGTACGGAGCGGACAATGAGCAGTTCTTC. Protein product: CASSSLYGADNEQFF. The full variable domain, rest sourced from reference TRBV28 and TRBJ2-1, is DVKVTQSSRYLVKRTGEKVFLECVQDMDHENMFWYRQDPGLGLRLIYFSYDVKMKEKGDIPEGYSVSREKKERFSLILESASTNQTSMYLCASSSLYGADNEQFFGPGTRLTVL.

The chain couples TRBV5-1 to TRBJ2-7, with 7 bases identical to TRBD2. The length of the CDR3 is 15 residues. Germline V gives CDR1 SGHRS, CDR2 YFSETQ. The ends lost 0 bases at V and 3 bases at J; junction bases unmatched: 6. The CDR3 DNA sequence: TGCGCCAGCAGCTTGGTGGCTAGCGGAGTCTACGAGCAGTACTTC. As protein: CASSLVASGVYEQYF.

J is TRBJ2-7 and V is TRBV9, with a weak D call TRBD1 (6 bases). V shed 5 bases and J shed 5 bases, with 17 bases lying between them. Germline values: CDR1 SGDLS, CDR2 YYNGEE. The CDR3 is made up of 14 amino acids. The CDR3 here is CASSGGRVPHEQYF. CDR3 bases: TGTGCCAGCAGTGGGGGCAGGGTCCCCCACGAGCAGTACTTC.

This clone was detected ten times or more. The chain has TRBV6-4 and TRBJ2-1, with TRBD1 matching over 8 bases. CDR1 and CDR2 (germline): MRHNA, SNTAGT. V was clipped by 6 bases and J by 2 bases; unmatched bases: 6. This CDR3 region has 15 residues. The CDR3 DNA reads as TGTGCCAGCAGAAATAGGACAGGGCCCTACAATGAGCAGTTCTTC. It encodes CASRNRTGPYNEQFF.